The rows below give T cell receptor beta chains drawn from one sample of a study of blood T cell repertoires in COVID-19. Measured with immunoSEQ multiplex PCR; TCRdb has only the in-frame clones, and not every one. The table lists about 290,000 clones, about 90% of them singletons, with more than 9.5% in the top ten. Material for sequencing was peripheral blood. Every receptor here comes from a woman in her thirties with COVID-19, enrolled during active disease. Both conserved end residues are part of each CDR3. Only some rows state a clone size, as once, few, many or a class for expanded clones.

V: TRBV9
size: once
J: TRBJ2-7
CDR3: CASSVAASGYYEQYF

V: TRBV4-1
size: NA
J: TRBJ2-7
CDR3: CASSRVAGGTTYEQYF

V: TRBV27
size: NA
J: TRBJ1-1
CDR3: CASKLSGEAFF

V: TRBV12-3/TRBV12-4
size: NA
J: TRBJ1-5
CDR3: CASSFSVQPQHF

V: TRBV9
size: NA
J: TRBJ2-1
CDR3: CASSVGGLPYNEQFF

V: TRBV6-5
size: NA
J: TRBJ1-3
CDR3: CASSHDRVKNTIYF

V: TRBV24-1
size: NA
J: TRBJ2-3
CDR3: CATSEASRTGVEDTQYF

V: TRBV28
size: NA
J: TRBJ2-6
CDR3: CASSSIDGQGFSGANVLTF

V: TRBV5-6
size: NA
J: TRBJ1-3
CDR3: CASSLVRAGTGNTIYF

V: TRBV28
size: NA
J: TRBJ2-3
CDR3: CASSFRSTDTQYF

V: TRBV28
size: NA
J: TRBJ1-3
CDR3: CASSLVASSGNTIYF

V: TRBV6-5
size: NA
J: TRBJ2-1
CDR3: CASSYSGFGGYNEQFF

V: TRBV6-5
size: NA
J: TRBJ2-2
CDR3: CASRIAGVKGGELFF

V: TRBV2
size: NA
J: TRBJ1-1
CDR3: CASLIEVNTEAFF

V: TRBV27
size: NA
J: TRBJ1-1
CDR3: CASSPGQGLNTEAFF

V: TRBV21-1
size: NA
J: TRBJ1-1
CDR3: CASSKAWDRRDHTEAFF

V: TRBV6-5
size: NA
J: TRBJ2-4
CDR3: CASTPGGKGNIQYF

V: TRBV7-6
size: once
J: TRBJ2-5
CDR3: CASRRRQGTKETQYF

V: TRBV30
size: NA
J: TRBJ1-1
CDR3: CAWSEFGGATEAFF

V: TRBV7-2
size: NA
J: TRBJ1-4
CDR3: CASSFSQGWEKLFF

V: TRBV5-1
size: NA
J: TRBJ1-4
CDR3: CASREQGGLNEKLFF

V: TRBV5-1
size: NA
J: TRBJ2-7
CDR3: CASSATGVTYEQYF

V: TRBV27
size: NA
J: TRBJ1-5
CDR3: CASSRTGYQPQHF

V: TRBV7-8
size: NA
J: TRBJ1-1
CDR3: CASSLVRGMNTEAFF

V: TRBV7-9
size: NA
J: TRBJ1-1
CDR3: CASSYRTGGATEAFF

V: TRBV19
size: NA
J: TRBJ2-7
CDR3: CASSIWAESYEQYF

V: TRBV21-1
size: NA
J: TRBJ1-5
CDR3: CASRTRQMSNQPQHF

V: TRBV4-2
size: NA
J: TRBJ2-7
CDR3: CASSPHPMTSGTYEQYF

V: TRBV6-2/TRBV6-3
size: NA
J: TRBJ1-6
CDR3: CASSYGSGQGNSPLHF

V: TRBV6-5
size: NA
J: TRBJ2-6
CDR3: CASSLHHSGANVLTF

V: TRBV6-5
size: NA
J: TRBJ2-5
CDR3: CASSSGWETQYF

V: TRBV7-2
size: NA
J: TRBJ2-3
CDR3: CASSVDFQDTQYF

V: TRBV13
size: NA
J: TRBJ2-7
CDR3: CASSLKASGRYEQYF

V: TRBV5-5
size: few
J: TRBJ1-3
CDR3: CASSDYRVRSGNTIYF

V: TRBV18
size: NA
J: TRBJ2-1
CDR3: CASSPPRDRISYNEQFF

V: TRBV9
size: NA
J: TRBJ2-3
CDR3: CASSLGDRIGTDTQYF

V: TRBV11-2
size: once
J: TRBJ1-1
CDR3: CASSLGQGGLGTEAFF

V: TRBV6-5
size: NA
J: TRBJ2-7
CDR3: CASSYARADEQYF

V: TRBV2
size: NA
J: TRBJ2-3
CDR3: CASRRPGQGLTQYF

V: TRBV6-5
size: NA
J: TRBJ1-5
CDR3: CASREGTDQPQHF